Listed here are 22 T cell receptor beta chains from one sample, sequenced in a study of T cell changes during pregnancy in multiple sclerosis. Assay: immunoSEQ multiplex PCR; the TCRdb copy retains only in-frame clones and omits some. Among fewer than 45,000 clones listed, 80% to 90% were seen once. The specimen was CD4+ T cells from peripheral blood mononuclear cells, collected in the first trimester of pregnancy. These receptors were obtained from a female donor with multiple sclerosis, enrolled in a pregnancy study.

The chain links TRBV27 to TRBJ2-3; D possibly corresponds to TRBD1 (6 bases). CDR3 length equals 17 residues. CDR1 MNHEY and CDR2 SMNVEV come from the germline V gene (reference sequence). Deletions cut 2 bases from V and 2 bases from J, with 17 bases between. The DNA of the CDR3 is TGTGCCAGCAGTTTAGCCTCAAGGGGGACAATCACAGATACGCAGTATTTT. Encoded protein: CASSLASRGTITDTQYF.

This chain uses TRBV6-5 with TRBJ1-4, with unresolved D. This CDR3 contains 14 residues. Germline values: CDR1 MNHEY, CDR2 SVGAGI. Trimming took 5 bases from V and 8 from J, leaving 15 bases between them. The CDR3 reads CASSDGTSEEKLFF. The CDR3 DNA is TGTGCCAGCAGTGATGGAACGTCGGAGGAAAAACTGTTTTTT.

The rearrangement joins TRBV4-1 to TRBJ1-1, with D unresolved. The ends were cut back, 3 bases at V and 4 bases at J, with 15 bases in the middle. Germline assignment: CDR1 MGHRA and CDR2 YSYEKL. CDR3 size: 15 residues. Here the CDR3 DNA reads TGCGCCAGCAGCCAGGAGGGTGTCCCAGTCACTGAAGCTTTCTTT. Protein sequence: CASSQEGVPVTEAFF.

The CDR3 here is CATSRDRGTRSNTQYF. CDR3 in DNA: TGTGCCACCAGCAGAGATAGGGGGACTAGATCAAATACGCAGTATTTT. This chain connects TRBV15 to TRBJ2-3, with 8 bases identical to TRBD2. Germline loops: CDR1 LNHNV, CDR2 YYDKDF (reference sequence). There are 16 residues in the CDR3. Germline trimming cut 0 bases from V and 7 bases from J; bases unmatched to any gene: 9.

This chain links TRBV5-1 with TRBJ2-1; 7 nucleotides align to TRBD1. The germline gives CDR1 SGHRS, CDR2 YFSETQ. The V and J ends lost 3 bases and 4 bases, in that order; junction bases with no gene match: 10. This CDR3 comprises 16 residues. CDR3 nucleotides: TGCGCCAGCAGCTCCCAGGGGGAACCAATATACAATGAGCAGTTCTTC. Translated: CASSSQGEPIYNEQFF.

This chain uses TRBV19 with TRBJ1-2, with D maybe TRBD1 (6 bases). The length of the CDR3 is 14 residues. The germline gives CDR1 LNHDA, CDR2 SQIVND (reference sequence). Trimming cost V 5 bases and J 7 bases, with 17 bases left between them. The CDR3 reads CASSFRIGGGGYTF. CDR3 bases: TGTGCCAGTAGTTTTCGCATAGGGGGTGGTGGCTACACCTTC.

In this sample, this clone turned up once. The chain employs TRBV18 and TRBJ2-7; 8 bases align to TRBD1. CDR3 length: 18 residues. V lost 3 bases to trimming and J lost 4 bases; unmatched junction nucleotides: 17. Germline assignment: CDR1 KGHSH and CDR2 LQKENI. In nucleotides, the CDR3 is TGTGCCAGCTCACCCCTGGTGCTTATAGGACAGGGTCGTTACGAGCAGTACTTC. It encodes CASSPLVLIGQGRYEQYF.

The chain has TRBV1 and TRBJ2-3; TRBD2 is taken as the D call from the table, unchecked against the DNA. TRBV1 is a pseudogene segment. The length of the CDR3 is 20 residues. The CDR3 region has the DNA TGCACCAGCAGCCAAGGTCACGCGAGCGGTGACTCTAGGGGCACAGATACGCAGTATTTT. Translating it yields CTSSQGHASGDSRGTDTQYF.

The CDR3 sequence is CASSVGDRMAPYEQYF. CDR3 nucleotide sequence: TGTGCCAGTAGTGTGGGGGACAGGATGGCCCCCTACGAGCAGTACTTC. V and J are TRBV19 and TRBJ2-7, with TRBD1 identical over 8 bases. Germline V gene data show CDR1 as LNHDA and CDR2 as SQIVND (reference sequence). This CDR3 region has 16 residues. The V gene end was trimmed by 5 bases and the J gene end by 2 bases; junction bases not matched to a gene: 11.

The chain carries TRBV6-1 and TRBJ1-2, with a weak D call TRBD1 (6 bases). The CDR3 runs 15 residues. The V and J ends lost 4 bases and 2 bases respectively, with 14 bases between them. CDR1 MNHNS and CDR2 SASEGT come from the germline V gene. CDR3 residues: CASSVEAGANYGYTF. The CDR3, as DNA: TGTGCCAGCAGTGTAGAGGCAGGGGCCAACTATGGCTACACCTTC.

The chain recombines TRBV2 with TRBJ2-7; 8 bases fit TRBD2. The V gene's germline CDR1 is SNHLY and CDR2 FYNNEI. This CDR3 region has 16 residues. After removal of 6 bases from V and 0 bases from J, the junction contained 10 bases not matched to a gene. In DNA form, the CDR3 reads TGTGCCAGCAGCAGTCGGGTAGCGGGACACTCCTACGAGCAGTACTTC. Residues: CASSSRVAGHSYEQYF.

V gene TRBV25-1 combines with J gene TRBJ2-1; 8 nucleotides match TRBD2. CDR3 size: 16 residues. J gave up 5 bases and V 1 base, and 7 bases lay outside the gene matches. Germline V gene data show CDR1 as MGHDK and CDR2 as SYGVNS. CDR3 loop: CASSELGAGAHNEQFF. CDR3 in DNA: TGTGCCAGCAGTGAATTAGGAGCGGGAGCCCACAATGAGCAGTTCTTC.

V usage is TRBV9 and J usage is TRBJ2-1; the match to TRBD2 covers 11 bases. Trimming cost V 4 bases and J 9 bases; bases outside gene matches: 6. CDR1 is SGDLS and CDR2 is YYNGEE in the germline V gene. The CDR3 runs 14 residues. DNA for the CDR3: TGTGCCAGCAGCTTAGCGGGGGGGCCCGTTGAGCAGTTCTTC. Its protein is CASSLAGGPVEQFF.

V is TRBV9 and J is TRBJ1-1; weak D call: TRBD1 (6 bases). With 0 bases removed from V and 2 bases from J, the gap between germline ends came to 8 bases. Germline V gene data show CDR1 as SGDLS and CDR2 as YYNGEE. CDR3 length: 14 amino acids. CDR3 sequence (DNA): TGTGCCAGCAGCGTAGGCAGGGGTAACACTGAAGCTTTCTTT. Translation: CASSVGRGNTEAFF.

The V and J genes are TRBV4-1 and TRBJ1-2; D remains unclear. This CDR3 is 20 amino acids long. Germline-derived CDR1 and CDR2 are MGHRA and YSYEKL. Trimming cost V 0 bases and J 4 bases, with 27 bases left between them. The CDR3 bases are TGCGCCAGCAGCCAAGATTGGGTCGGGTATGGCGACGCCTTCGGCTATGGCTACACCTTC. This sequence encodes CASSQDWVGYGDAFGYGYTF.

The chain has TRBV12-5 and TRBJ2-1; 13 nucleotides agree with TRBD2. After removal of 6 bases from V and 6 bases from J, the junction contained 5 bases not matched to a gene. This CDR3 has 15 residues. Germline V gene sequence: CDR1 LGHNT, CDR2 FRNRAP. The CDR3 DNA is TGTGCTAGTGGCCCGGGACTAGCGGGATCCAATGAGCAGTTCTTC. It codes for CASGPGLAGSNEQFF.

This clone was seen a single time. The V gene is TRBV28, the J gene TRBJ2-5; 11 nucleotides line up with TRBD1. This CDR3 comprises 15 residues. V lost 5 bases, J lost 4 bases, and 6 bases stayed unmatched. Germline loops: CDR1 MDHEN, CDR2 SYDVKM. The CDR3 DNA reads as TGTGCCAGCAGTCGCCCGGGACAGGGGGTAGAGACCCAGTACTTC. Encoded protein: CASSRPGQGVETQYF. The full variable domain, with the rest looked up from reference TRBV28 and TRBJ2-5, is DVKVTQSSRYLVKRTGEKVFLECVQDMDHENMFWYRQDPGLGLRLIYFSYDVKMKEKGDIPEGYSVSREKKERFSLILESASTNQTSMYLCASSRPGQGVETQYFGPGTRLLVL.

This rearrangement joins TRBV19 to TRBJ2-7, with D possibly TRBD2 on 5 matching bases. Germline lookup yields CDR1 LNHDA and CDR2 SQIVND (reference sequence). The CDR3 length is 14 residues. V lost 4 bases to trimming and J lost 4 bases, with 14 bases between them. The CDR3 nucleotides read TGTGCCAGTAGTAGAGAACGAGGGTTGTACGAGCAGTACTTC. It specifies CASSRERGLYEQYF. Full variable domain (rest looked up from reference TRBV19 and TRBJ2-7): DGGITQSPKYLFRKEGQNVTLSCEQNLNHDAMYWYRQDPGQGLRLIYYSQIVNDFQKGDIAEGYSVSREKKESFPLTVTSAQKNPTAFYLCASSRERGLYEQYFGPGTRLTVT.

The chain has TRBV29-1 and TRBJ1-2; D uncertain. The CDR3 contains 15 residues. Germline lookup yields CDR1 SQVTM and CDR2 ANQGSEA. Trimming removed 6 bases from V and 1 base from J, with 18 bases in between. The CDR3 region is CSVPRASSINYGYTF. CDR3 bases: TGCAGCGTGCCGAGGGCAAGTTCGATTAACTATGGCTACACCTTC.

The chain uses TRBV7-2 and TRBJ2-3; possibly TRBD1 for D (6 bases). CDR1 is SGHTA, CDR2 FQGNSA, per germline. Trimming took 3 bases from V and 6 from J, leaving 19 bases between them. The CDR3 sequence is 16 residues long. The DNA for the CDR3 is TGTGCCAGCAGCTTCGCTAGGGCAGGGGATGGGGATACGCAGTATTTT. It translates to CASSFARAGDGDTQYF.

The V call is TRBV5-1, the J call TRBJ1-6, with 9 nucleotides matching TRBD1. V shed 3 bases, J shed 9 bases, and the junction held 7 bases outside the gene matches. The CDR3 totals 15 residues. The germline gives CDR1 SGHRS, CDR2 YFSETQ. CDR3 residues: CASSWDRVFGSPLHF. CDR3 sequence (DNA): TGCGCCAGCAGCTGGGACAGGGTATTCGGTTCACCCCTCCACTTT.

DNA for the CDR3: TGTGCCAGCAGTGACCCTTGGGCCACTGAAGCTTTCTTT. Translated, it gives CASSDPWATEAFF. The genes are TRBV7-9 and TRBJ1-1, with D hard to call. V lost 6 bases to trimming and J lost 4 bases, with 12 bases between them. The CDR3 runs 13 residues. Germline loops: CDR1 SEHNR, CDR2 FQNEAQ (reference sequence).